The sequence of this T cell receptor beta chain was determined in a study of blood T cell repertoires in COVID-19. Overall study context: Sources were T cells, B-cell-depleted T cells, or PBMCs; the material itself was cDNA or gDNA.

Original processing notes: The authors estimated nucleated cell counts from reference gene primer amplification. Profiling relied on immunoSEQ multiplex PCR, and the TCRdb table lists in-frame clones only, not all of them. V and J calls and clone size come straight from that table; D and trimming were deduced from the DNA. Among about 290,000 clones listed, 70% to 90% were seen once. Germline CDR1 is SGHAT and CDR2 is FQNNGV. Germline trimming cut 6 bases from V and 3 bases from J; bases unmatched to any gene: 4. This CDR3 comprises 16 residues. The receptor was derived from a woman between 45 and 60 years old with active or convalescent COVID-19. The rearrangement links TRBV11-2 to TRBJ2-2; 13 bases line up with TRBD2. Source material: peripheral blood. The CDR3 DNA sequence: TGTGCCAGCAGGACTAGCGGGAGGACTTACACCGGGGAGCTGTTTTTT. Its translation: CASRTSGRTYTGELFF.